These 5 T cell receptor beta chains were sequenced from one sample in a study of CD4 T cells in relation to SARS-CoV-2 and coronaviruses. No antigen has been identified for these receptors. The unexposed donors gave CD4+ T cells in about 2010-2019, prior to COVID-19. After about 11 days of culture, CD4+ T cells were isolated. Generated by immunoSEQ multiplex PCR, the TCRdb table keeps only in-frame clones and is missing some. This table has roughly 14,000 clones, roughly 78% appearing once. Source material: CD4+ T cells from PBMCs, cultured in vitro. These TCRs come from a human donor in good health.

The J gene is TRBJ2-3, the V gene TRBV23-1; the D gene is possibly TRBD1 (6 bases). TRBV23-1 is known as an ORF, though its function is uncertain. This CDR3 region has 16 residues. V lost 8 bases and J 1 base, leaving 19 bases between the germline ends. The CDR3 coding sequence is TGCGCCAGCGGACCCTGGCAGGGGCAGGGCACAGATACGCAGTATTTT. Protein: CASGPWQGQGTDTQYF.

This chain uses TRBV30 with TRBJ1-5; 7 bases align to TRBD1. The junction had 19 bases not matched to a gene; V was cut back by 4 bases and J by 7 bases. CDR3 length: 17 residues. The germline CDR1 and CDR2 sequences are GTSNPN and SVGIG (reference sequence). The CDR3 region is CAWTIQGRMYAWQPQHF. The CDR3 coding sequence is TGTGCCTGGACCATACAGGGGAGGATGTATGCATGGCAGCCCCAGCATTTT.

This chain connects TRBV28 to TRBJ2-3, with D perhaps being TRBD1 or TRBD2 (5 bases each). The CDR3 runs to 15 residues. V lost 5 bases and J lost 6, with 18 bases in between. Germline V lookup: CDR1 MDHEN, CDR2 SYDVKM. Written as DNA, the CDR3 is TGTGCCAGCAGTGGTCAACGGGACCCCTCTGATACGCAGTATTTT. Amino acid sequence: CASSGQRDPSDTQYF.

V is TRBV19 and J is TRBJ2-7; D is ambiguous. This CDR3 has 13 residues. The germline V and J ends were trimmed by 5 bases and 0 bases, with 8 bases remaining between them. Germline lookup yields CDR1 LNHDA and CDR2 SQIVND (reference sequence). CDR3 sequence (DNA): TGTGCCAGTAGTGAAGACACCTCCTACGAGCAGTACTTC. Translating gives CASSEDTSYEQYF.

This chain links TRBV18 with TRBJ2-5; D gene ambiguous. Germline V lookup: CDR1 KGHSH, CDR2 LQKENI. The length of the CDR3 is 13 residues. Trimming pared 2 bases from V and 5 bases from J, leaving 9 bases between. CDR3 DNA: TGTGCCAGCTCACCAGACGGACGCGAGACCCAGTACTTC. This encodes CASSPDGRETQYF. Filled out from reference TRBV18 and TRBJ2-5, the complete variable domain reads NAGVMQNPRHLVRRRGQEARLRCSPMKGHSHVYWYRQLPEEGLKFMVYLQKENIIDESGMPKERFSAEFPKEGPSILRIQQVVRGDSAAYFCASSPDGRETQYFGPGTRLLVL.